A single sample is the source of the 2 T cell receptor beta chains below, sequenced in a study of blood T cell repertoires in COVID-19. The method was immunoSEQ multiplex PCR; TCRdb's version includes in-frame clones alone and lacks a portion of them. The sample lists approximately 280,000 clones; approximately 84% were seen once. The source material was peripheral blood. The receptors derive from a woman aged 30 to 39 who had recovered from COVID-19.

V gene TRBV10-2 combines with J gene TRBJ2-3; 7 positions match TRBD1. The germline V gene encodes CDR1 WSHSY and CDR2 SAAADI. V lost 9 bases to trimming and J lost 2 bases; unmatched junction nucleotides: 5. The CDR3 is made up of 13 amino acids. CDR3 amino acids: CASADRNTDTQYF. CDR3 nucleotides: TGCGCCAGTGCGGACAGGAACACAGATACGCAGTATTTT.

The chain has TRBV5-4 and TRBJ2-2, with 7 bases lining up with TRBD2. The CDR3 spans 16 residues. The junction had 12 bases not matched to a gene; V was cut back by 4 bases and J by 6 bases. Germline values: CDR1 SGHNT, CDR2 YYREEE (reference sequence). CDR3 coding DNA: TGTGCCAGCAGCCCCAGAACCGGGAGGTCGTCCGGGGAGCTGTTTTTT. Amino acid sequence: CASSPRTGRSSGELFF. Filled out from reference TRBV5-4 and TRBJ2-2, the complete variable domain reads ETGVTQSPTHLIKTRGQQVTLRCSSQSGHNTVSWYQQALGQGPQFIFQYYREEENGRGNFPPRFSGLQFPNYSSELNVNALELDDSALYLCASSPRTGRSSGELFFGEGSRLTVL.